These T cell receptor beta chains were read from a single sample in a study of cytomegalovirus exposure and HLA in healthy donors. Assay used: immunoSEQ multiplex PCR; TCRdb lists only in-frame clones, some missing. The table lists about 120,000 clones, around 72% of them singletons. The sequenced sample was PBMCs. These receptors came from a man aged 25-45 years in good health and CMV-seronegative. CDR3s leave out the opening cysteine and the closing phenylalanine or tryptophan. The D gene is left open where the match is weak.

d_call	v_call	j_call	cdr3_aa
.	TRBV28	TRBJ1-5	ASSLPRGHSNQPQH
.	TRBV29-1	TRBJ1-3	SVESGNTIY
.	TRBV15	TRBJ2-1	ATSRAPFPDEQF
.	TRBV19	TRBJ1-2	ASSIGGSGYT
.	TRBV28	TRBJ1-4	ASSLIRATNEKLF
TRBD2	TRBV5-1	TRBJ2-5	ASSLGTSGGAETQY
TRBD1	TRBV7-3	TRBJ1-2	ASSQGTGYYGYT
.	TRBV9	TRBJ1-1	ASSGGGVRMNTEAF
.	TRBV27	TRBJ1-3	ASSLSAGHGNTIY
.	TRBV5-1	TRBJ2-7	ASSLVPIYEQY
.	TRBV7-9	TRBJ1-3	ASSLPRSGETGNTIY
.	TRBV27	TRBJ2-3	ASRIGSGMGTDTQY
.	TRBV2	TRBJ1-1	ASSPRTYTEAF
.	TRBV7-9	TRBJ2-5	ASSLMSRETQY
.	TRBV20-1	TRBJ2-5	SSELQETQY
TRBD1	TRBV6-4	TRBJ1-2	AGRDRDDGYT
TRBD1	TRBV5-6	.	ASSLADRGYEQY
TRBD1	TRBV19	TRBJ2-7	ASSIQGQGASEQY
TRBD1	TRBV6-6	TRBJ1-4	AGGTGVIKEKLF
TRBD1	TRBV30	TRBJ1-1	AWRGTGNVGTEAF
TRBD2	TRBV4-1	TRBJ2-2	ASRDRGGDNTGELF
.	TRBV9	TRBJ2-7	ASSAGVGSYEQY
.	TRBV10-1	TRBJ2-7	ASSDPAGQTYEQY
.	TRBV7-6	TRBJ2-1	ASSLVPESHEQF
TRBD2	TRBV10-3	TRBJ2-1	AISGRSGTSGGNEQF
TRBD1	TRBV5-1	TRBJ1-6	ASSLGWGRGNSPLH
.	TRBV28	TRBJ1-3	ASSLPQDGNTIY
TRBD1	TRBV7-9	TRBJ2-1	ASSPPGQGYNEQF
.	TRBV7-7	TRBJ1-1	ASSRDRNTEAF
.	TRBV7-9	TRBJ1-1	ASSLVWAGEMNTEAF
TRBD2	TRBV6-5	TRBJ2-6	ASSGGAGANVLT
.	TRBV7-9	TRBJ2-3	SSSPTVGGGFSTDTQY
TRBD1	TRBV28	TRBJ1-2	ASSGSLQGAHGGYT
TRBD1	TRBV11-2	TRBJ2-3	ASRGTGLDTDTQY
.	TRBV2	TRBJ2-5	ASRSTGTSPY
TRBD1	TRBV9	TRBJ1-2	ASSVGQGNYGYT
.	TRBV7-9	TRBJ1-1	ASSLGLTEAF
TRBD1	TRBV5-1	.	ASSSQTGAYEQY
.	TRBV5-4	TRBJ1-2	ASSLDTGPYGYT
.	TRBV7-3	TRBJ1-6	ASSLTGQPNSPLH
TRBD1	TRBV7-9	TRBJ2-4	ASSSPTGVSIQY
.	TRBV11-2	TRBJ2-2	ASSLVDGGLVTGELF
.	TRBV5-1	TRBJ2-2	ASSLDSTGELF
.	TRBV5-4	TRBJ1-1	ASSLLNTEAF
.	TRBV27	TRBJ2-7	ASSLGTPYEQY
.	TRBV7-9	TRBJ1-5	SSSLQGGMWDNQPQH
TRBD2	TRBV12-5	TRBJ2-3	ASGNPGLDADTQY
TRBD1	TRBV5-4	TRBJ1-3	ASSLFLTGGSGNTIY
.	TRBV15	TRBJ2-5	ATSRPVGAEETQY
TRBD1	TRBV9	TRBJ1-2	ASSFRDRVRANYGYT
TRBD1	TRBV7-9	TRBJ1-4	ASSGGQIREKLF
.	TRBV4-2	TRBJ2-3	ASSQGRALMGAGGTQY
.	TRBV7-2	TRBJ1-5	ASSLVGSNQPQH
.	TRBV6-4	TRBJ2-3	ASSSGRTDTQY
TRBD2	TRBV29-1	TRBJ2-1	SAGRSGGAGEQF